This T cell receptor beta chain was captured in a study of blood T cell repertoires in COVID-19. Produced via immunoSEQ multiplex PCR; TCRdb's table is partial and in-frame only. This table holds over 85,000 clones, around 76% found once. This CDR3 has 13 amino acids. The V end lost 1 base, the J end lost 8 bases, and 9 bases lay between the germline ends. Germline V gene sequence: CDR1 ENHRY, CDR2 SYGVKD. This clonotype was obtained from a woman over 75 with acute or convalescent COVID-19. The chain links TRBV10-3 to TRBJ2-1, with D unresolved. The specimen was peripheral blood. The CDR3 reads CAISEYSSYEQFF. The DNA for the CDR3 is TGTGCCATCAGTGAGTATAGTAGCTATGAGCAGTTCTTC.